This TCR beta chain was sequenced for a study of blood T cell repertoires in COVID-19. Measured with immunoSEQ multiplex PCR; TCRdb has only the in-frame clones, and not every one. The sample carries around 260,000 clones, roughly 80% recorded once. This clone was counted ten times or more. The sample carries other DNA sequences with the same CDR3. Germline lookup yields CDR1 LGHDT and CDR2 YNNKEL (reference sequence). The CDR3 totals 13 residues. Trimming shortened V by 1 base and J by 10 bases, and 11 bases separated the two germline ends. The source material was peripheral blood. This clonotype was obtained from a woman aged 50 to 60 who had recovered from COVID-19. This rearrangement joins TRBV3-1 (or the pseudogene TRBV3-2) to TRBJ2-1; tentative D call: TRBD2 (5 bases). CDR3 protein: CASSQVKSGEQFF. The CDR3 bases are TGTGCCAGCAGCCAAGTCAAATCGGGGGAGCAGTTCTTC.